This T cell receptor (beta chain) was sequenced for a study of shared clonotypes between healthy human individuals. Naive CD8 populations comprised CD45RO-negative cells positively selected for CCR7, excluding terminally differentiated effector memory CD45RA+ cells. Germline values: CDR1 SEHNR, CDR2 FQNEAQ (reference sequence). V was clipped by 9 bases and J by 7 bases, with 12 bases between them. CDR3 length: 12 residues. Produced via immunoSEQ multiplex PCR; TCRdb's table is partial and in-frame only. The repertoire holds over 750,000 clones, just over 95% seen once, with less than 0.25% in the top ten.

This clonotype originated in a man in his thirties or forties in good health. The V gene is TRBV7-9, the J gene TRBJ2-2, with D possibly matching TRBD1 (6 bases). The sample consisted of naive CD8+ T cells sorted from blood. The CDR3 nucleotides read TGTGCCAGGCCGACGACAGGCGGGGAGCTGTTTTTT. Its protein product is CARPTTGGELFF.